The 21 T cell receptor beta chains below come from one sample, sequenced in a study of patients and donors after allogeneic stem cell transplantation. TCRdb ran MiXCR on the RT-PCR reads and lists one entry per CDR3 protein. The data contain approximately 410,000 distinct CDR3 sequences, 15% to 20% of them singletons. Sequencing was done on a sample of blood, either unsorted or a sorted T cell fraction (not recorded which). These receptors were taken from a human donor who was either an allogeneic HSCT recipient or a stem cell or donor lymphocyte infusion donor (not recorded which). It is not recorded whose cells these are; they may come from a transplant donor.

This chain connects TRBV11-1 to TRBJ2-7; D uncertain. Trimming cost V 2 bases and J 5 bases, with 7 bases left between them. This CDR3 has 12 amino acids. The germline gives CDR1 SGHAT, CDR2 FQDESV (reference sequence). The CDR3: CASSLTWDEQYF. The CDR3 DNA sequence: TGTGCCAGCAGCTTAACGTGGGACGAGCAGTACTTC.

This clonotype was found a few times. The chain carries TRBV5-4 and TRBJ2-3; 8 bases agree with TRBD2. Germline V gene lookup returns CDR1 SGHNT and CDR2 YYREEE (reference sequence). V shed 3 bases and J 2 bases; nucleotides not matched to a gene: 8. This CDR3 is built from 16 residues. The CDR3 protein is CASSSTPSGLTDTQYF. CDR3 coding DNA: TGTGCCAGCAGCTCCACCCCTAGCGGGCTCACAGATACGCAGTATTTT.

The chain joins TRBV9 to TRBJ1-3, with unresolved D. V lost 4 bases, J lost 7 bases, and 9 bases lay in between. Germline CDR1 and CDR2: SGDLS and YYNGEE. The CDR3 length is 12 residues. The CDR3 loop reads CASSSVGNTIYF. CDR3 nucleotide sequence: TGTGCCAGCAGCTCCGTCGGGAACACCATATATTTT.

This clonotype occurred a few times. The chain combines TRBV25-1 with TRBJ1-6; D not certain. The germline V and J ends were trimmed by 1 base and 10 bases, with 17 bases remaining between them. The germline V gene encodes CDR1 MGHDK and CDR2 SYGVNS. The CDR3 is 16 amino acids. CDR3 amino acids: CASSESDSLHGSPLHF. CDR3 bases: TGTGCCAGCAGTGAATCCGACTCCCTCCACGGATCACCCCTCCACTTT.

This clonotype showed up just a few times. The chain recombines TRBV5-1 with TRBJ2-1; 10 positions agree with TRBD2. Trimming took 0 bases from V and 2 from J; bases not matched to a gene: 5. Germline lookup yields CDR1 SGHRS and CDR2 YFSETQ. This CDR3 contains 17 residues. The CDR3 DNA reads TGCGCCAGCAGCTTGGTTATAGCGGGGGGACCCTACAATGAGCAGTTCTTC. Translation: CASSLVIAGGPYNEQFF.

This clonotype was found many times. Here the CDR3 DNA reads TGTGCCAGCAGTTTTACTAGCGGGAGCACAGATACGCAGTATTTT. Translating gives CASSFTSGSTDTQYF. The genes are TRBV12-3 or TRBV12-4 and TRBJ2-3; TRBD2 agrees at 9 bases. J was trimmed by 0 bases and V by 3 bases; bases with no gene match: 1. The CDR3 sequence is 15 residues long.

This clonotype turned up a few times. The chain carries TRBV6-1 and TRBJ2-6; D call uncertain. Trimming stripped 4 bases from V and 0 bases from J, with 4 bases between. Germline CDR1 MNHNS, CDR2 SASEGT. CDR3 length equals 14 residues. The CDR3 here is CASSGNSGANVLTF. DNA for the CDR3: TGTGCCAGCAGTGGGAACTCTGGGGCCAACGTCCTGACTTTC.

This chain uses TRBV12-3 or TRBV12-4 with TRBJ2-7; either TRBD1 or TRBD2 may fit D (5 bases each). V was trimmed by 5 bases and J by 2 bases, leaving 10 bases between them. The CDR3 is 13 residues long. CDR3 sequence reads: CASSRGRAYEQYF. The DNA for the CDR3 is TGTGCCAGCAGTCGGGGACGGGCCTACGAGCAGTACTTC.

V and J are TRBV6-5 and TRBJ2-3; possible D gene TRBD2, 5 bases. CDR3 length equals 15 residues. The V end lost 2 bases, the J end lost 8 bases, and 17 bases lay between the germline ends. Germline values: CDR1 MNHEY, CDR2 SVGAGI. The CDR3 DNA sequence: TGTGCCAGCAGTTACCCCCGGACTGGTTTTGGTACGCAGTATTTT. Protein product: CASSYPRTGFGTQYF.

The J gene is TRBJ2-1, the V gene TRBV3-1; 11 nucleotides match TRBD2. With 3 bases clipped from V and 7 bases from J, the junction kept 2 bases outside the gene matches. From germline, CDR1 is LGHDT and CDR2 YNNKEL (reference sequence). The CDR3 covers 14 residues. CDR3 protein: CASSHLAGGNEQFF. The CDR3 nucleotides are TGTGCCAGCAGCCATCTAGCGGGGGGAAATGAGCAGTTCTTC.

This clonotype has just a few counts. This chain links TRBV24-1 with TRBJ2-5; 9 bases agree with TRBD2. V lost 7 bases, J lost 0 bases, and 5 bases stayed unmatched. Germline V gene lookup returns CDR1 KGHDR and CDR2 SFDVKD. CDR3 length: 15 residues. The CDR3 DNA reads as TGTGCCACCAGACCTAGCGGGAAGTACCAAGAGACCCAGTACTTC. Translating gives CATRPSGKYQETQYF.

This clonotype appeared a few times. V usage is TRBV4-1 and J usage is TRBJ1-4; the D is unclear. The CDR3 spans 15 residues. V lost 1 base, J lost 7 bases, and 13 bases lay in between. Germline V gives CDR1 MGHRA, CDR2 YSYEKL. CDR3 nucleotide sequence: TGCGCCAGCAGCCAAGTGCGTGGGCTCGCTGAAAAACTGTTTTTT. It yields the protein CASSQVRGLAEKLFF.

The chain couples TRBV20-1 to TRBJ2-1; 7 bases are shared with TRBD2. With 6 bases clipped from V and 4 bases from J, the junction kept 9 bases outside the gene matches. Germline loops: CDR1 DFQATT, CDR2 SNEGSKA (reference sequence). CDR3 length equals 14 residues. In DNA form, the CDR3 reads TGCAGTGCGGACGGGACTAACCCTTACAATGAGCAGTTCTTC. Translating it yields CSADGTNPYNEQFF.

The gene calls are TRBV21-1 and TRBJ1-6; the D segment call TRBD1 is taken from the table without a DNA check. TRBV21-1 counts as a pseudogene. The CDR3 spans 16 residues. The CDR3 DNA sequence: TGTGCCAGCAGCAAAGGGGACAGGGGATGGAATTCACCCCTCCACTTT. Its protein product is CASSKGDRGWNSPLHF.

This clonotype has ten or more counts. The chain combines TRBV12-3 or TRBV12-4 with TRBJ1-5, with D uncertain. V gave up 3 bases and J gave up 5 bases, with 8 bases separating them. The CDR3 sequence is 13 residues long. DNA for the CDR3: TGTGCCAGCAGTTTTCGCACTGATCAGCCCCAGCATTTT. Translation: CASSFRTDQPQHF.

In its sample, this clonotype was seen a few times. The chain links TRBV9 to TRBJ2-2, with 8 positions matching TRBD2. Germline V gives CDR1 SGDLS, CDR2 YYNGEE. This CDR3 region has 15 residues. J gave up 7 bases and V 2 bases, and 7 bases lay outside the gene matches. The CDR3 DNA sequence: TGTGCCAGCAGCGTCGAAGCGGGAGCGGACGGGGAGCTGTTTTTT. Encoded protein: CASSVEAGADGELFF.

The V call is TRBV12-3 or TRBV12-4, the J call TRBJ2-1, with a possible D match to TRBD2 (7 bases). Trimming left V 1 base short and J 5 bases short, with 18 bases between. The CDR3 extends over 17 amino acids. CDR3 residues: CASSLVGGLGGNNEQFF. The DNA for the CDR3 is TGTGCCAGCAGTTTAGTCGGGGGGTTAGGGGGGAACAATGAGCAGTTCTTC.

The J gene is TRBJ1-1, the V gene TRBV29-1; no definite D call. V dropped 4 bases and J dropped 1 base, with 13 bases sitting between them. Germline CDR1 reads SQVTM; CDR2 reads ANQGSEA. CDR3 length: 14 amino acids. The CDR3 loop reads CSVVRARRNTEAFF. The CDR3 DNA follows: TGCAGCGTTGTGAGGGCGCGACGGAACACTGAAGCTTTCTTT.

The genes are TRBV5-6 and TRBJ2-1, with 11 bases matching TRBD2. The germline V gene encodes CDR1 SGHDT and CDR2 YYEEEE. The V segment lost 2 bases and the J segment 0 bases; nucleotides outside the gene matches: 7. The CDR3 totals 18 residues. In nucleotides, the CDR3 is TGTGCCAGCAGCTTATTTGGGCTAGCGGGGGGCTCCTACAATGAGCAGTTCTTC. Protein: CASSLFGLAGGSYNEQFF.

DNA for the CDR3: TGCGCCAGCAGCGCGCAGTCCCTCACAGATACGCAGTATTTT. Translated: CASSAQSLTDTQYF. The chain is built from TRBV5-1 and TRBJ2-3; D uncertain. From germline, CDR1 is SGHRS and CDR2 YFSETQ. V was trimmed by 4 bases and J by 2 bases, leaving 11 bases between them. The CDR3 sequence is 14 residues long.

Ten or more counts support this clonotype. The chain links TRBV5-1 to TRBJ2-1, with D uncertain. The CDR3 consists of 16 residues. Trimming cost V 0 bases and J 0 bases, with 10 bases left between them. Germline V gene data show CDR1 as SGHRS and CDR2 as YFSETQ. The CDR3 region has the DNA TGCGCCAGCAGCTTGGGGCCCGGGTACTCCTACAATGAGCAGTTCTTC. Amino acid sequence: CASSLGPGYSYNEQFF.